A selection of T cell receptor beta chains follows, all from one sample in a study of OX40 agonist ivuxolimab in advanced cancers. Produced via immunoSEQ multiplex PCR; TCRdb's table is partial and in-frame only. The sample has roughly 14,000 clones; about four fifths are singletons. This specimen was CD4+ or CD8+ T cells sorted from blood, taken in a trial of the OX40 agonist ivuxolimab. These receptors came from an adult with an advanced solid tumor such as melanoma, head and neck, liver or kidney cancer. Both conserved end residues are part of each CDR3. The order of the fields is J gene, V gene, clone size, D gene, CDR3 protein, CDR3 DNA. D genes are given only for firm matches. Rows may omit the clone size; those that give it use once, few, many or a size class.

j_call: TRBJ2-1; v_call: TRBV19; clone_size: -; d_call: TRBD1; cdr3_aa: CASSIPPDRGWNEQFF; cdr3_nt: TGTGCCAGTAGTATCCCCCCGGACAGGGGGTGGAATGAGCAGTTCTTC
j_call: TRBJ2-3; v_call: TRBV6-5; clone_size: -; d_call: -; cdr3_aa: CASTLGNTQYF; cdr3_nt: TGTGCCAGCACCCTCGGGAATACGCAGTATTTT
j_call: TRBJ2-3; v_call: TRBV4-3; clone_size: -; d_call: TRBD2; cdr3_aa: CASSQAGGDFSTDTQYF; cdr3_nt: TGCGCCAGCAGCCAAGCGGGGGGGGATTTTAGCACAGATACGCAGTATTTT
j_call: TRBJ1-5; v_call: TRBV7-9; clone_size: -; d_call: TRBD1; cdr3_aa: CASSFGQGGNQPQHF; cdr3_nt: TGTGCCAGCAGCTTTGGACAGGGGGGTAATCAGCCCCAGCATTTT
j_call: TRBJ2-7; v_call: TRBV5-1; clone_size: -; d_call: TRBD1; cdr3_aa: CASGWDRGLYEQYF; cdr3_nt: TGCGCCAGCGGGTGGGACAGGGGTCTCTACGAGCAGTACTTC
j_call: TRBJ2-7; v_call: TRBV19; clone_size: -; d_call: -; cdr3_aa: CASSNSLSSYEQYF; cdr3_nt: TGTGCCAGTAGTAATTCGCTTAGCTCCTACGAGCAGTACTTC
j_call: TRBJ2-1; v_call: TRBV7-2; clone_size: once; d_call: TRBD2; cdr3_aa: CASSPGLAGESEQFF; cdr3_nt: TGTGCCAGCAGCCCGGGACTAGCGGGAGAAAGCGAGCAGTTCTTC
j_call: TRBJ2-1; v_call: TRBV7-2; clone_size: -; d_call: -; cdr3_aa: CASSLEQGLAYNEQFF; cdr3_nt: TGTGCCAGCAGCTTAGAGCAGGGGCTGGCCTACAATGAGCAGTTCTTC
j_call: TRBJ2-1; v_call: TRBV4-3; clone_size: -; d_call: -; cdr3_aa: CASSRTESSYNEQFF; cdr3_nt: TGCGCCAGCAGCCGGACCGAGAGCTCCTACAATGAGCAGTTCTTC
j_call: TRBJ1-5; v_call: TRBV19; clone_size: -; d_call: -; cdr3_aa: CASSPGHASNQPQHF; cdr3_nt: TGTGCCAGTAGCCCTGGGCACGCTAGCAATCAGCCCCAGCATTTT
j_call: TRBJ1-1; v_call: TRBV11-2; clone_size: -; d_call: -; cdr3_aa: CASSPSTGYTEAFF; cdr3_nt: TGTGCCAGCAGCCCTTCGACCGGATACACTGAAGCTTTCTTT
j_call: TRBJ2-7; v_call: TRBV7-9; clone_size: few; d_call: -; cdr3_aa: CASSSRLVYEQYF; cdr3_nt: TGTGCCAGCAGCTCCCGACTAGTTTACGAGCAGTACTTC
j_call: TRBJ2-1; v_call: TRBV10-3; clone_size: -; d_call: -; cdr3_aa: CAISEWGQREQSANEQFF; cdr3_nt: TGTGCCATCAGTGAGTGGGGGCAAAGGGAGCAGTCCGCTAATGAGCAGTTCTTC
j_call: TRBJ2-1; v_call: TRBV2; clone_size: few; d_call: -; cdr3_aa: CASSVEYEQFF; cdr3_nt: TGTGCCAGCAGTGTAGAATATGAGCAGTTCTTC
j_call: TRBJ2-7; v_call: TRBV6-1; clone_size: -; d_call: -; cdr3_aa: CASKGGGRSEQYF; cdr3_nt: TGTGCCAGCAAAGGGGGGGGGCGTAGCGAGCAGTACTTC
j_call: TRBJ2-3; v_call: TRBV5-1; clone_size: -; d_call: -; cdr3_aa: CASRSEGGPVLDTQYF; cdr3_nt: TGCGCCAGCAGGAGTGAGGGGGGGCCCGTCTTAGATACGCAGTATTTT
j_call: TRBJ2-1; v_call: TRBV6-5; clone_size: -; d_call: TRBD1; cdr3_aa: CASIAGTAAYNEQFF; cdr3_nt: TGTGCCAGCATCGCCGGGACAGCAGCCTACAATGAGCAGTTCTTC
j_call: TRBJ2-7; v_call: TRBV28; clone_size: -; d_call: TRBD1; cdr3_aa: CATEGQGTYEQYF; cdr3_nt: TGTGCCACCGAGGGACAGGGTACCTACGAGCAGTACTTC
j_call: TRBJ2-5; v_call: TRBV27; clone_size: -; d_call: TRBD2; cdr3_aa: CASSLGGDGETQYF; cdr3_nt: TGTGCCAGCAGTTTAGGGGGGGATGGAGAGACCCAGTACTTC
j_call: TRBJ2-2; v_call: TRBV28; clone_size: -; d_call: -; cdr3_aa: CAIDSYTGELFF; cdr3_nt: TGTGCCATAGACAGTTACACCGGGGAGCTGTTTTTT
j_call: TRBJ2-1; v_call: TRBV7-9; clone_size: large; d_call: -; cdr3_aa: CASSFSGRKDVGQFF; cdr3_nt: TGTGCCAGCAGCTTCTCGGGCAGGAAGGATGTCGGGCAGTTCTTC
j_call: TRBJ1-1; v_call: TRBV9; clone_size: -; d_call: -; cdr3_aa: CASSVSTLNTEAFF; cdr3_nt: TGTGCCAGCAGCGTATCCACCCTGAACACTGAAGCTTTCTTT
j_call: TRBJ2-3; v_call: TRBV4-1; clone_size: -; d_call: -; cdr3_aa: CASSQDRYTDTQYF; cdr3_nt: TGCGCCAGCAGCCAAGATCGGTACACAGATACGCAGTATTTT
j_call: TRBJ1-1; v_call: TRBV4-3; clone_size: medium-sized; d_call: -; cdr3_aa: CASSPEAGITEAFF; cdr3_nt: TGCGCCAGCAGCCCCGAGGCTGGGATTACTGAAGCTTTCTTT
j_call: TRBJ2-3; v_call: TRBV5-1; clone_size: -; d_call: -; cdr3_aa: CASSWTERTDTQYF; cdr3_nt: TGCGCCAGCAGCTGGACGGAACGCACAGATACGCAGTATTTT
j_call: TRBJ2-1; v_call: TRBV10-3; clone_size: -; d_call: TRBD2; cdr3_aa: CAISESTSGRDNEQFF; cdr3_nt: TGTGCCATCAGTGAGTCAACTAGCGGGAGGGACAATGAGCAGTTCTTC
j_call: TRBJ2-2; v_call: TRBV19; clone_size: -; d_call: -; cdr3_aa: CASSQGGAGELFF; cdr3_nt: TGTGCCAGTAGTCAGGGGGGTGCCGGGGAGCTGTTTTTT
j_call: TRBJ2-7; v_call: TRBV7-9; clone_size: -; d_call: -; cdr3_aa: CASSSASYEQYF; cdr3_nt: TGTGCCAGCAGCTCGGCCTCCTACGAGCAGTACTTC
j_call: TRBJ2-1; v_call: TRBV4-2; clone_size: few; d_call: TRBD1; cdr3_aa: CASSLVFGTGGSYNEQFF; cdr3_nt: TGTGCCAGCAGCTTAGTCTTCGGGACAGGGGGCTCCTACAATGAGCAGTTCTTC
j_call: TRBJ1-6; v_call: TRBV28; clone_size: few; d_call: -; cdr3_aa: CASSFIRGRNSPLHF; cdr3_nt: TGTGCCAGCAGTTTTATTCGAGGCAGGAATTCACCCCTCCACTTT
j_call: TRBJ1-1; v_call: TRBV5-6; clone_size: -; d_call: -; cdr3_aa: CASSLVTTEAFF; cdr3_nt: TGTGCCAGCAGCTTGGTGACCACTGAAGCTTTCTTT
j_call: TRBJ2-4; v_call: TRBV7-9; clone_size: once; d_call: -; cdr3_aa: CATLTLAKNIQYF; cdr3_nt: TGTGCCACCCTTACACTAGCCAAAAACATTCAGTACTTC
j_call: TRBJ2-7; v_call: TRBV19; clone_size: -; d_call: TRBD1; cdr3_aa: CASSIYRGQYEQYF; cdr3_nt: TGTGCCAGTAGTATCTACAGGGGGCAATACGAGCAGTACTTC
j_call: TRBJ2-5; v_call: TRBV10-3; clone_size: -; d_call: TRBD2; cdr3_aa: CAISETLAGEMKTQYF; cdr3_nt: TGTGCCATCAGTGAGACCCTAGCGGGAGAGATGAAGACCCAGTACTTC
j_call: TRBJ2-2; v_call: TRBV30; clone_size: -; d_call: -; cdr3_aa: CAWKGDSSGELFF; cdr3_nt: TGTGCCTGGAAGGGGGATTCCTCCGGGGAGCTGTTTTTT
j_call: TRBJ1-4; v_call: TRBV6-5; clone_size: few; d_call: -; cdr3_aa: CASSYSSGGKLFF; cdr3_nt: TGTGCCAGCAGTTACTCCTCAGGCGGAAAACTGTTTTTT
j_call: TRBJ2-7; v_call: TRBV27; clone_size: -; d_call: -; cdr3_aa: CASSFPAGEQYF; cdr3_nt: TGTGCCAGCAGTTTCCCGGCTGGGGAGCAGTACTTC
j_call: TRBJ1-1; v_call: TRBV9; clone_size: -; d_call: TRBD1; cdr3_aa: CASSVGVRGRTTEAFF; cdr3_nt: TGTGCCAGCAGCGTAGGTGTCAGGGGGCGGACCACTGAAGCTTTCTTT
j_call: TRBJ2-1; v_call: TRBV10-2; clone_size: -; d_call: -; cdr3_aa: CASSESRGSYNEQFF; cdr3_nt: TGCGCCAGCAGTGAGTCCCGGGGCTCCTACAATGAGCAGTTCTTC
j_call: TRBJ2-2; v_call: TRBV5-4; clone_size: -; d_call: -; cdr3_aa: CASGAPNTGELFF; cdr3_nt: TGTGCCAGCGGGGCACCAAACACCGGGGAGCTGTTTTTT
j_call: TRBJ2-7; v_call: TRBV29-1; clone_size: -; d_call: -; cdr3_aa: CSVEEGLGSYEQYF; cdr3_nt: TGCAGCGTTGAAGAGGGGCTGGGCTCCTACGAGCAGTACTTC